Reported below is one T cell receptor beta chain. The V end lost 0 bases, the J end lost 1 base, and 5 bases lay between the germline ends. CDR1 and CDR2 (germline): SGHRS, YFSETQ. This CDR3 has 14 amino acids. These data are taken from a study of blood T cell repertoires in COVID-19. Study summary: PBMCs, B-cell-depleted T cells, or T cells provided the cDNA or gDNA that made up the material.

Using immunoSEQ multiplex PCR, the repertoire was profiled, and TCRdb retains in-frame clones only, with some absent. Altogether 150,000 to 200,000 clones are present, roughly three quarters being singletons, with the ten largest covering roughly 17%. V and J are TRBV5-1 and TRBJ2-1, with no clear D. Sequences were obtained from peripheral blood. The clonotype was recovered from a man between 60 and 70 years old with active or convalescent COVID-19. The CDR3 sequence: CASSLVSSYNEQFF. CDR3 nucleotide sequence: TGCGCCAGCAGCTTGGTGTCTTCCTACAATGAGCAGTTCTTC.